The 28 T cell receptor beta chains below all came from one sample that was sequenced in a study of T-cell reconstitution after alpha-beta-depleted transplantation in children. During its preparation, the TCRbeta library received unique molecular identifiers. TCRdb processed the PCR reads anew with MiXCR; each CDR3 protein has one entry. The repertoire holds 250,000 to 300,000 distinct CDR3 sequences, with roughly 11% as singletons. Material: peripheral blood, obtained 180 days after TCRalphabeta/CD19-depleted stem cell transplant. Source of these receptors: a male patient between 2 and 10 years old who had a stem cell transplant for chronic granulomatous disease, so the T cells may come from the graft donor.

This clonotype was picked up many times. The rearrangement links TRBV19 to TRBJ2-7; D gene unclear. Germline-derived CDR1 and CDR2 are LNHDA and SQIVND (reference sequence). CDR3 length: 14 amino acids. Trimming shortened V by 1 base and J by 2 bases, and 9 bases separated the two germline ends. Written as DNA, the CDR3 is TGTGCCAGTAGTATAGTCGGCAGTGCCTACGAGCAGTACTTC. Translation: CASSIVGSAYEQYF.

This clonotype was counted many times. The rearrangement uses TRBV27 and TRBJ2-3; weak D call: TRBD1 (6 bases). The CDR3 sequence is 13 residues long. Between the trimmed V and J ends, which lost 8 bases and 4 bases, there was a span of 13 bases. Germline CDR1 and CDR2: MNHEY and SMNVEV (reference sequence). The CDR3 region is CASVAAGADTQYF. The CDR3 DNA follows: TGTGCCAGCGTCGCAGCAGGGGCAGATACGCAGTATTTT.

This clonotype has a count of ten or more. The chain uses TRBV20-1 and TRBJ2-7; D possibly corresponds to TRBD2 (7 bases). V dropped 6 bases and J dropped 5 bases, with 17 bases sitting between them. CDR1 is DFQATT, CDR2 SNEGSKA, per germline (reference sequence). The CDR3 runs 13 residues. The CDR3 loop is CSASGGREDEQYF. The DNA of the CDR3 is TGCAGTGCATCGGGGGGCAGGGAAGACGAGCAGTACTTC.

This clonotype has ten or more counts. This chain connects TRBV5-1 to TRBJ1-5, with D possibly being TRBD1 (6 bases). The V gene's germline CDR1 is SGHRS and CDR2 YFSETQ. Trimming left V 0 bases short and J 5 bases short, with 12 bases between. The CDR3 sequence is 15 residues long. The CDR3 loop is CASSLAGQYHQPQHF. CDR3 in DNA: TGCGCCAGCAGCTTGGCCGGACAGTACCATCAGCCCCAGCATTTT.

This clonotype appeared many times. V is TRBV12-3 or TRBV12-4 and J is TRBJ2-7; 9 nucleotides match TRBD2. V shed 6 bases, J shed 9 bases, and the junction held 6 bases outside the gene matches. The CDR3 is 12 amino acids. The CDR3 sequence is CASSSGLAGQYF. The CDR3 DNA is TGTGCCAGCAGCTCGGGACTAGCAGGGCAGTACTTC.

About this clonotype: This sequence may be a read error, since a much larger clone differs from it by one base. The chain couples TRBV7-2 to TRBJ2-7; D gene uncertain. V dropped 2 bases and J dropped 1 base, with 12 bases sitting between them. There are 15 residues in the CDR3. Germline values: CDR1 SGHTA, CDR2 FQGNSA. The DNA for the CDR3 is TGTACCAGCAGCTTACTCATAAGAGGTTCCTACGAGCAGTACTTC. Translating it yields CTSSLLIRGSYEQYF.

This clonotype showed up many times. The genes are TRBV20-1 and TRBJ2-1; maybe TRBD2 (7 bases). Germline-derived CDR1 and CDR2 are DFQATT and SNEGSKA (reference sequence). The CDR3 extends over 12 amino acids. The V end was cut by 3 bases, the J end by 6 bases, with 9 bases between. The CDR3 loop is CSASGGANEQFF. In DNA, the CDR3 is TGCAGTGCTAGTGGGGGGGCCAATGAGCAGTTCTTC.

This clonotype was counted ten times or more. V is TRBV7-3 and J is TRBJ2-1; D ambiguous. Trimming cost V 6 bases and J 11 bases, with 17 bases left between them. The CDR3 has 13 amino acids. CDR1 and CDR2 from the germline V gene are SGHTA and FQGTGA. The CDR3 reads CASRRHGPLKQFF. As DNA, the CDR3 is TGTGCCAGCAGGCGCCACGGCCCCCTTAAGCAGTTCTTC.

This clonotype was counted many times. The junction shows a germline mismatch at one end, possibly a read error. This chain links TRBV12-3 or TRBV12-4 with TRBJ2-2; D not resolved. The CDR3 has 15 residues. In DNA, the CDR3 is TGTGTCAGCAGTCTAAAGTGGACGAACACCGGGGAGCTGTTTTTT. Its translation: CVSSLKWTNTGELFF.

This clonotype was picked up many times. The gene calls are TRBV3-1 and TRBJ2-7, with 12 bases lining up with TRBD2. The CDR3 totals 17 residues. With V trimmed by 4 bases and J by 0 bases, 7 bases remained unmatched. The germline V gene encodes CDR1 LGHDT and CDR2 YNNKEL (reference sequence). CDR3 amino acids: CASSPRLAGETSYEQYF. The CDR3 nucleotides read TGTGCCAGCAGCCCGCGACTAGCGGGAGAGACCTCCTACGAGCAGTACTTC.

This clonotype has at least ten counts. V gene TRBV10-3 combines with J gene TRBJ2-5; D is perhaps TRBD1 (5 bases). The CDR3 is made up of 15 amino acids. V lost 2 bases to trimming and J lost 2 bases, with 12 bases between them. Germline CDR1 is ENHRY and CDR2 is SYGVKD. This CDR3 reads CAISEPRQNQETQYF. The CDR3 DNA reads as TGTGCCATCAGTGAGCCGCGACAGAATCAAGAGACCCAGTACTTC.

With respect to this clonotype: One base away lies a much larger clone, so this may be a sequencing read error. The V call is TRBV5-1, the J call TRBJ1-1; 8 nucleotides agree with TRBD1. The CDR3 has 14 amino acids. In germline, CDR1 is SGHRS, CDR2 YFSETQ. The CDR3 coding sequence is TGCGCCAGCGGGACAGGAGACATGAACTCTGAAGCTTTCTTT. Its translation is CASGTGDMNSEAFF.

This clonotype came up many times. This chain connects TRBV5-1 to TRBJ1-2, with D perhaps matching TRBD1 (5 bases). This CDR3 region has 12 residues. Germline V CDR1 and CDR2: SGHRS, YFSETQ. The V and J ends lost 4 bases and 8 bases respectively, with 12 bases between them. The CDR3 loop is CASSGTGEGYTF. The CDR3, as DNA: TGCGCCAGCAGCGGAACGGGGGAAGGCTACACCTTC.

This clonotype was counted ten times or more. This chain uses TRBV29-1 with TRBJ2-2; the D gene could be TRBD1 or TRBD2 (7 bases each). The CDR3 consists of 13 residues. The V and J ends lost 7 bases and 6 bases respectively, with 15 bases between them. Germline V gene sequence: CDR1 SQVTM, CDR2 ANQGSEA. The CDR3 loop is CSARQGGAGELFF. The DNA of the CDR3 is TGCAGCGCCAGACAGGGAGGGGCCGGGGAGCTGTTTTTT.

This clonotype was recorded at least ten times. The gene calls are TRBV6-2 or TRBV6-3 and TRBJ2-2; the D is unclear. From germline, CDR1 is MNHEY and CDR2 SVGEGT. V lost 4 bases, J lost 6 bases, and 18 bases lay in between. The CDR3 runs 16 residues. DNA for the CDR3: TGTGCCAGCAGTTTGTCGGGCGCAGGAAGGGCCGGGGAGCTGTTTTTT. Translating it yields CASSLSGAGRAGELFF.

This clonotype was recorded once. One base away lies a much larger clone, so this may be a sequencing read error. The rearrangement joins TRBV10-3 to TRBJ2-7; TRBD2 matches 12 bases. The V gene's germline CDR1 is ENHRY and CDR2 SYGVKD. The CDR3 loop spans 15 amino acids. The CDR3 loop reads CAIIEPTSGSYEQYF. Written as DNA, the CDR3 is TGTGCCATCATTGAGCCGACTAGCGGGAGCTACGAGCAGTACTTC.

There are many counts of this clonotype. The V call is TRBV12-3 or TRBV12-4, the J call TRBJ2-7; the D is unclear. Trimming removed 1 base at V and 2 bases at J, with 12 bases between. The length of the CDR3 is 15 residues. In DNA form, the CDR3 reads TGTGCCAGCAGTTTAGAGTCGCGGTTAACCTACGAGCAGTACTTC. Protein sequence: CASSLESRLTYEQYF.

The table lists this clonotype with many counts. V and J are TRBV6-1 and TRBJ2-3; D ambiguous. The CDR3 is made up of 15 amino acids. Between the trimmed V and J ends, which lost 7 bases and 3 bases, there was a span of 17 bases. The V gene's germline CDR1 is MNHNS and CDR2 SASEGT. In nucleotides, the CDR3 is TGTGCCAGCATCAACAGTGGGGTTTCGACAGATACGCAGTATTTT. This codes for CASINSGVSTDTQYF.

This clonotype showed up many times. Here the CDR3 reads CASSTGQRGYSNQPQHF. CDR3 DNA: TGTGCCAGCAGCACCGGACAGAGGGGATATAGCAATCAGCCCCAGCATTTT. The chain links TRBV7-8 to TRBJ1-5; D possibly corresponds to TRBD1 (6 bases). V lost 5 bases, J lost 0 bases, and 17 bases lay in between. Germline-derived CDR1 and CDR2 are SGHVS and FQNEAQ. The CDR3 is 17 amino acids. Filled out from reference TRBV7-8 and TRBJ1-5, the complete variable domain reads GAGVSQSPRYKVAKRGQDVALRCDPISGHVSLFWYQQALGQGPEFLTYFQNEAQLDKSGLPSDRFFAERPEGSVSTLKIQRTQQEDSAVYLCASSTGQRGYSNQPQHFGDGTRLSIL.

This clonotype was found many times. V and J are TRBV9 and TRBJ2-1, with D perhaps matching TRBD1 or TRBD2 (6 bases each). V lost 0 bases and J 8 bases, leaving 27 bases between the germline ends. CDR3 size: 19 residues. Germline V lookup: CDR1 SGDLS, CDR2 YYNGEE. CDR3 loop: CASSVGSPPGLSRGDEQFF. The CDR3 coding sequence is TGTGCCAGCAGCGTAGGAAGTCCGCCGGGACTCTCGAGGGGGGATGAGCAGTTCTTC.

This clonotype was seen at least ten times. The chain has TRBV30 and TRBJ1-1; no definite D call. The length of the CDR3 is 12 residues. With 2 bases removed from V and 7 bases from J, the gap between germline ends came to 11 bases. In germline, CDR1 is GTSNPN, CDR2 SVGIG (reference sequence). CDR3 sequence (DNA): TGTGCCTGGAGTTCAAGTGTCCTTGAAGCTTTCTTT. The encoded protein is CAWSSSVLEAFF.

This clonotype was detected ten times or more. V is TRBV29-1 and J is TRBJ2-7; a weak D match, TRBD2 (5 bases). The germline CDR1 and CDR2 sequences are SQVTM and ANQGSEA. The CDR3 extends over 15 amino acids. V lost 0 bases to trimming and J lost 0 bases, with 12 bases between them. In DNA, the CDR3 is TGCAGCGTTGAAGATCGGGGTAAAAGCTCCTACGAGCAGTACTTC. Encoded protein: CSVEDRGKSSYEQYF.

This clonotype was recorded many times. The chain uses TRBV4-1 and TRBJ2-3; the match to TRBD1 covers 7 bases. V gave up 4 bases and J gave up 4 bases; unmatched junction bases: 5. Germline V gene sequence: CDR1 MGHRA, CDR2 YSYEKL. This CDR3 contains 14 residues. The CDR3 DNA reads as TGCGCCAGCAGCCTAGAGGGGGCCTCAGATACGCAGTATTTT. Its protein is CASSLEGASDTQYF.

The V call is TRBV5-5, the J call TRBJ2-7; 8 bases map to TRBD1. Germline CDR1 and CDR2: SGHKS and YYEKEE (reference sequence). The CDR3 is made up of 15 amino acids. With V trimmed by 2 bases and J by 6 bases, 10 bases remained unmatched. CDR3 sequence reads: CASSFPVRGLGEQYF. CDR3 DNA sequence: TGTGCCAGCAGCTTCCCGGTCAGGGGGCTAGGCGAGCAGTACTTC.

This clonotype has a count of ten or more. The rearrangement uses TRBV7-3 and TRBJ2-1; 8 positions agree with TRBD2. V shed 0 bases, J shed 7 bases, and the junction held 8 bases outside the gene matches. CDR1 and CDR2 (germline): SGHTA, FQGTGA. The CDR3 spans 16 residues. This chain's CDR3 is CASSLTLREDLNEQFF. Written as DNA, the CDR3 is TGTGCCAGCAGCTTAACTCTGCGGGAGGACCTAAATGAGCAGTTCTTC. Variable domain in full (rest from reference TRBV7-3 and TRBJ2-1): GAGVSQTPSNKVTEKGKYVELRCDPISGHTALYWYRQSLGQGPEFLIYFQGTGAADDSGLPNDRFFAVRPEGSVSTLKIQRTERGDSAVYLCASSLTLREDLNEQFFGPGTRLTVL.

This clonotype has a count of ten or more. This chain uses TRBV20-1 with TRBJ2-4; 7 positions match TRBD1. CDR1 DFQATT and CDR2 SNEGSKA come from the germline V gene (reference sequence). With 3 bases clipped from V and 13 bases from J, the junction kept 15 bases outside the gene matches. The CDR3 is 14 residues long. The CDR3 DNA follows: TGCAGTGCTAGTCTCCGGGGACAGTACCTGGCACAGTACTTC. It yields the protein CSASLRGQYLAQYF.

This clonotype was counted many times. This chain connects TRBV2 to TRBJ2-7; 10 nucleotides align to TRBD2. Per the germline V gene, CDR1 is SNHLY and CDR2 is FYNNEI. With 6 bases clipped from V and 3 bases from J, the junction kept 8 bases outside the gene matches. The CDR3 sequence is 15 residues long. CDR3 sequence (DNA): TGTGCCAGCAGAGACTGGACTAGCGGAATCTACGAGCAGTACTTC. It encodes CASRDWTSGIYEQYF.

This clonotype was recorded at least ten times. V usage is TRBV20-1 and J usage is TRBJ2-1; 15 nucleotides match TRBD2. The trim removed 4 bases at V and 11 bases at J, leaving 6 bases unmatched. There are 14 residues in the CDR3. Germline V gene data show CDR1 as DFQATT and CDR2 as SNEGSKA (reference sequence). CDR3 protein: CSATVGLAGGKQFF. CDR3 DNA sequence: TGCAGTGCTACAGTCGGACTAGCGGGGGGGAAGCAGTTCTTC.